This T cell receptor (beta chain) was sequenced during a study of identical twins. For this clonotype: Its antigen is currently unknown.

After template switching added a universal primer site, the resulting cDNA carried unique molecular identifiers. TCRdb re-called the 5' RACE reads with MiXCR, one entry per CDR3 protein. The sample shows 420,000 or so distinct CDR3 sequences, approximately 17% of them seen only once. Study results and caveats: For zero-insertion analyses, partial confounding could come from invariant MAIT and iNKT cells. Insertions were reduced in abundant cord blood beta clonotypes but not in memory repertoires.

With 4 bases clipped from V and 3 bases from J, the junction kept 9 bases outside the gene matches. This CDR3 is built from 15 residues. Germline CDR1 LGHNA, CDR2 YNFKEQ. The sample consisted of naive T cells sorted from blood. The gene calls are TRBV4-2 and TRBJ2-7; TRBD2 matches 7 bases. This clonotype was sampled from a middle-aged man in good health. The CDR3 protein is CASSLSGTIGYEQYF. CDR3 nucleotides: TGTGCCAGCAGCCTCTCCGGGACTATAGGCTACGAGCAGTACTTC.